Listed below are T cell receptor beta chains from one sample, sequenced in a study of blood T cell repertoires in COVID-19. Method: immunoSEQ multiplex PCR; TCRdb's copy keeps in-frame clones and lacks some. The table records 250,000 to 300,000 clones, roughly 86% of them present only once. Sequenced input: peripheral blood. The receptors were sampled from a young man with active or convalescent COVID-19. CDR3s include the opening cysteine and the closing phenylalanine or tryptophan. The D gene is left open where the match is weak. Expanded clones are given a class, and other clones once, few, many or no size at all.

d_call: TRBD2
j_call: TRBJ2-3
v_call: TRBV19
clone_size: -
cdr3_nt: TGTGCCAGTAGCATATCCGGGACTAGGGGGGATACGCAGTATTTT
cdr3_aa: CASSISGTRGDTQYF

d_call: -
j_call: TRBJ2-2
v_call: TRBV11-3
clone_size: -
cdr3_nt: TGTGCCAGCAGCCCCCGTCCCACCGGGGAGCTGTTTTTT
cdr3_aa: CASSPRPTGELFF

d_call: TRBD1
j_call: TRBJ2-1
v_call: TRBV5-8
clone_size: -
cdr3_nt: TGTGCCAGCAGCCGAGGGACAGGGTTTAATGAGCAGTTCTTC
cdr3_aa: CASSRGTGFNEQFF

d_call: -
j_call: TRBJ1-6
v_call: TRBV2
clone_size: -
cdr3_nt: TGTGCCAGCAGTGAAAGAGGGGGTTCACCCCTCCACTTT
cdr3_aa: CASSERGGSPLHF

d_call: -
j_call: TRBJ1-5
v_call: TRBV6-5
clone_size: -
cdr3_nt: TGTGCCAGCAGCGACCTAGCGGGGTGGCCCCAGCATTTT
cdr3_aa: CASSDLAGWPQHF

d_call: -
j_call: TRBJ1-1
v_call: TRBV6-5
clone_size: -
cdr3_nt: TGTGCCAGCAGCACCCCTGAGAGGGGGACTGAAGCTTTCTTT
cdr3_aa: CASSTPERGTEAFF

d_call: TRBD1
j_call: TRBJ2-2
v_call: TRBV24-1
clone_size: -
cdr3_nt: TGTGCCACCAGTGAAGGGACAGTCGCCGGGGAGCTGTTTTTT
cdr3_aa: CATSEGTVAGELFF

d_call: TRBD1
j_call: TRBJ1-1
v_call: TRBV5-4
clone_size: -
cdr3_nt: TGTGCCAGCAGCGACGGGACAGGGCGTCACACTGAAGCTTTCTTT
cdr3_aa: CASSDGTGRHTEAFF

d_call: -
j_call: TRBJ2-5
v_call: TRBV24-1
clone_size: -
cdr3_nt: TGTGCCCCACCACGGGCGGGGTTAGGGACAGAACAAGAGACCCAGTACTTC
cdr3_aa: CAPPRAGLGTEQETQYF

d_call: -
j_call: TRBJ1-3
v_call: TRBV6-1
clone_size: -
cdr3_nt: TGTGCCAGCAGTGAACACGGGACCATATATTTT
cdr3_aa: CASSEHGTIYF

d_call: TRBD1
j_call: TRBJ2-7
v_call: TRBV10-3
clone_size: -
cdr3_nt: TGTGCCATCAGGTCACAGGGGGACATCTACGAGCAGTACTTC
cdr3_aa: CAIRSQGDIYEQYF

d_call: -
j_call: TRBJ1-1
v_call: TRBV27
clone_size: -
cdr3_nt: TGTGCCATATTCCAGGGCAAAAAAGCTTTCTTT
cdr3_aa: CAIFQGKKAFF

d_call: -
j_call: TRBJ1-3
v_call: TRBV7-6
clone_size: few
cdr3_nt: TGTGCCAGCAGCCCACGAGGATACGGAAACACCATATATTTT
cdr3_aa: CASSPRGYGNTIYF

d_call: -
j_call: TRBJ1-3
v_call: TRBV9
clone_size: -
cdr3_nt: TGTGCCAGCAGCCCCCGGGCGGGGGTTGGAAACACCATATATTTT
cdr3_aa: CASSPRAGVGNTIYF

d_call: TRBD1
j_call: TRBJ2-5
v_call: TRBV9
clone_size: -
cdr3_nt: TGTGCCAGCAGCGAGTTGACAGGGATACAAGAGACCCAGTACTTC
cdr3_aa: CASSELTGIQETQYF

d_call: -
j_call: TRBJ1-2
v_call: TRBV11-1
clone_size: -
cdr3_nt: TGTGCCAGCAGCCCCAGGAGGGATAACTATGGCTACACCTTC
cdr3_aa: CASSPRRDNYGYTF

d_call: -
j_call: TRBJ1-5
v_call: TRBV5-4
clone_size: -
cdr3_nt: TGTGCCAGCAGCTTTGACAATTATCAGCCCCAGCATTTT
cdr3_aa: CASSFDNYQPQHF

d_call: -
j_call: TRBJ2-3
v_call: TRBV27
clone_size: -
cdr3_nt: TGTGCCAGCAGTTCCGGGGGAGATACGCAGTATTTT
cdr3_aa: CASSSGGDTQYF

d_call: TRBD1
j_call: TRBJ1-5
v_call: TRBV28
clone_size: -
cdr3_nt: TGTGCCAGCAGTCGGGACAGGGTAGGACAGCCCCAGCATTTT
cdr3_aa: CASSRDRVGQPQHF

d_call: -
j_call: TRBJ1-6
v_call: TRBV9
clone_size: -
cdr3_nt: TGTGCCAGCAGCGTAGCGGCCTCAGGGGCGGCACCCCTCCACTTT
cdr3_aa: CASSVAASGAAPLHF

d_call: -
j_call: TRBJ2-4
v_call: TRBV21-1
clone_size: -
cdr3_nt: TGTGCCAGCAGCAAAGCACGCGGGAGATCAAACATTCAGTACTTC
cdr3_aa: CASSKARGRSNIQYF

d_call: TRBD1
j_call: TRBJ1-5
v_call: TRBV19
clone_size: -
cdr3_nt: TGTGCCAGTACTGCCGGACAGGGCGGCAATCAGCCCCAGCATTTT
cdr3_aa: CASTAGQGGNQPQHF

d_call: TRBD2
j_call: TRBJ2-1
v_call: TRBV7-3
clone_size: -
cdr3_nt: TGTGCCAGCAGCCCCCATCCTAGCGGGAGTTACAATGAGCAGTTCTTC
cdr3_aa: CASSPHPSGSYNEQFF

d_call: TRBD2
j_call: TRBJ2-7
v_call: TRBV7-9
clone_size: -
cdr3_nt: TGTGCCAGCAGCTTGGACTCCGGGACTAGCGGGTACGAGCAGTACTTC
cdr3_aa: CASSLDSGTSGYEQYF

d_call: TRBD2
j_call: TRBJ2-1
v_call: TRBV5-1
clone_size: -
cdr3_nt: TGCGCCAGCAGCTTGGTGGTTGGACTAGCGAGGGAGCAGTTCTTC
cdr3_aa: CASSLVVGLAREQFF

d_call: -
j_call: TRBJ1-4
v_call: TRBV18
clone_size: -
cdr3_nt: TGTGCCAGCTCACCACGGGGGGGCACTGGTGAAAAACTGTTTTTT
cdr3_aa: CASSPRGGTGEKLFF

d_call: -
j_call: TRBJ2-3
v_call: TRBV10-3
clone_size: -
cdr3_nt: TGTGCCATCAGCACTAGTTTCGGGGAAGATACGCAGTATTTT
cdr3_aa: CAISTSFGEDTQYF

d_call: TRBD2
j_call: TRBJ2-7
v_call: TRBV19
clone_size: -
cdr3_nt: TGTGCCAGTAGTACCCCCCCCGGGACTAGCGATAGGAACGAGCAGTACTTC
cdr3_aa: CASSTPPGTSDRNEQYF

d_call: TRBD2
j_call: TRBJ2-3
v_call: TRBV30
clone_size: -
cdr3_nt: TGTGCCTGGAGCCCTTTTTGGGGAGGGAGCACAGATACGCAGTATTTT
cdr3_aa: CAWSPFWGGSTDTQYF

d_call: -
j_call: TRBJ1-1
v_call: TRBV2
clone_size: -
cdr3_nt: TGTGCCAGCAGTCCCCAGGGTCATCTCACTGAAGCTTTCTTT
cdr3_aa: CASSPQGHLTEAFF

d_call: TRBD2
j_call: TRBJ2-3
v_call: TRBV5-1
clone_size: once
cdr3_nt: TGCGCCAGCAGCTTGCAGACTAGCGGCACAGATACGCAGTATTTT
cdr3_aa: CASSLQTSGTDTQYF

d_call: TRBD1
j_call: TRBJ1-2
v_call: TRBV3-1/TRBV3-2
clone_size: -
cdr3_nt: TGTGCCAGCAGCGGGCGAGGGGGCGCAGGCGGCTACACCTTC
cdr3_aa: CASSGRGGAGGYTF

d_call: -
j_call: TRBJ2-4
v_call: TRBV18
clone_size: -
cdr3_nt: TGTGCCAGCCACAGCACGGCAGATAAAAACATTCAGTACTTC
cdr3_aa: CASHSTADKNIQYF

d_call: -
j_call: TRBJ2-7
v_call: TRBV19
clone_size: -
cdr3_nt: TGTGCCAGTAGCTCAGAAATACTAGCTTTTCAAGAGCAGTACTTC
cdr3_aa: CASSSEILAFQEQYF

d_call: -
j_call: TRBJ2-5
v_call: TRBV2
clone_size: -
cdr3_nt: TGTGCCAGCACACTAAAAGAGACCCAGTACTTC
cdr3_aa: CASTLKETQYF

d_call: -
j_call: TRBJ1-2
v_call: TRBV6-5
clone_size: -
cdr3_nt: TGTGCCAGCAGACCCGCCGGACAGTATGGCTACACCTTC
cdr3_aa: CASRPAGQYGYTF

d_call: -
j_call: TRBJ2-1
v_call: TRBV6-5
clone_size: -
cdr3_nt: TGTGCCAGCAGTCCCGACAGCAATGAGCAGTTCTTC
cdr3_aa: CASSPDSNEQFF

d_call: TRBD1
j_call: TRBJ1-4
v_call: TRBV28
clone_size: -
cdr3_nt: TGTGCCAGCAGCCTCAGCTACGGACAGGGGAAAGAAAAACTGTTTTTT
cdr3_aa: CASSLSYGQGKEKLFF

d_call: TRBD2
j_call: TRBJ2-7
v_call: TRBV7-2
clone_size: -
cdr3_nt: TGTGCCAGCAGCTTACCCGGGACTAGCGGGGCTTACGAGCAGTACTTC
cdr3_aa: CASSLPGTSGAYEQYF

d_call: -
j_call: TRBJ2-7
v_call: TRBV7-3
clone_size: -
cdr3_nt: TGTGCCAGCCCCAAGCGAAGGGAGGCAGGGCGCTACGAGCAGTACTTC
cdr3_aa: CASPKRREAGRYEQYF

d_call: -
j_call: TRBJ2-7
v_call: TRBV19
clone_size: -
cdr3_nt: TGTGCCAGTAGTCAGGCTTTCAGCTCCTACGAGCAGTACTTC
cdr3_aa: CASSQAFSSYEQYF

d_call: -
j_call: TRBJ1-5
v_call: TRBV28
clone_size: -
cdr3_nt: TGTGCCAGCAAAATCGGGGGGAACGTGCATCAGCCCCAGCATTTT
cdr3_aa: CASKIGGNVHQPQHF

d_call: TRBD2
j_call: TRBJ2-3
v_call: TRBV9
clone_size: few
cdr3_nt: TGTGCCAGCAGCGACCCCGGGGGGGGACGGACAGATACGCAGTATTTT
cdr3_aa: CASSDPGGGRTDTQYF